This T cell receptor (beta chain) was recorded in a study of T cell responses to AZD1222 COVID-19 vaccine. About the research overall: The analysis combined second doses at about 4 or about 12 weeks. Study-level results: The study reported that nearly half of spike-specific TCRs target unmutated variant regions.

Here immunoSEQ multiplex PCR was the method, and the copy in TCRdb shows in-frame clones only, minus some. This table has approximately 99,000 clones, 87% appearing once. Remarks on this clone: The antigen is undetermined.

V lost 1 base, J lost 4 bases, and 6 bases stayed unmatched. Germline values: CDR1 SGHVS, CDR2 FNYEAQ. The CDR3 length is 15 residues. Source: peripheral blood, taken on day 0 of AZD1222 vaccination. The rearrangement links TRBV7-6 to TRBJ2-5; TRBD1 aligns across 7 bases. The clonotype originates from an adult in good health. The CDR3 sequence: CASSLDPGTVETQYF. In DNA, the CDR3 is TGTGCCAGCAGCTTAGACCCAGGGACAGTAGAGACCCAGTACTTC.